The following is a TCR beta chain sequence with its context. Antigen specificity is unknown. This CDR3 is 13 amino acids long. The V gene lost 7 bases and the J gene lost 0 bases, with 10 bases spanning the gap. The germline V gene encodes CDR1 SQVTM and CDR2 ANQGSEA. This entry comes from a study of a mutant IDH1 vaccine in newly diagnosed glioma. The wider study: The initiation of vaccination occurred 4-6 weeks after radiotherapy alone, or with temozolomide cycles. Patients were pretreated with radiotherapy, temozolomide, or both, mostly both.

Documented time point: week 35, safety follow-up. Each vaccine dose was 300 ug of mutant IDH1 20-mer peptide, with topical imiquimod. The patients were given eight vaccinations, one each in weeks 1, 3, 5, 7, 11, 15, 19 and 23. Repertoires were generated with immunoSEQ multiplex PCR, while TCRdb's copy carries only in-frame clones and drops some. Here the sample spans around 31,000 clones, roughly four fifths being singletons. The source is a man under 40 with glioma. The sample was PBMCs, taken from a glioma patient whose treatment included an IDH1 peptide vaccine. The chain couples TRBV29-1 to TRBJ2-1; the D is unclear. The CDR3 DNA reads TGCAGCGGGGGAATAAGCTCCTACAATGAGCAGTTCTTC. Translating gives CSGGISSYNEQFF.